The present TCR beta chain was sequenced within a study of shared clonotypes between healthy human individuals. Background on the study: Each donor had three CD4 naive, three CD4 memory, two CD8 naive and one CD8 memory plate. General study findings and limits: Around 5.4% of naive CD4 clonotypes were common to a handful of donors. Naive subsets, compared against memory subsets, generally had larger estimated richness values.

A note on this clone: Its target is not known.

Germline V gene data show CDR1 as SNHLY and CDR2 as FYNNEI. This CDR3 has 16 amino acids. Trimming stripped 6 bases from V and 2 bases from J, with 17 bases between. Authors' methods: ImmunoSEQ sequences covered only the junction and lacked quality scores; filtering therefore differed. Assay: immunoSEQ multiplex PCR; the TCRdb copy retains only in-frame clones and omits some. Clone size and the V and J calls come from that table; the DNA yielded D and trimming. Among 900,000 to 1,200,000 clones, about 80% were seen once, and the ten largest hold roughly 0.55%. The TCR sequence derives from a man younger than 35 in good health. Some clones in this sample may be carry-over from other donors' samples. The chain combines TRBV2 with TRBJ1-5, with D possibly matching TRBD1 (5 bases). The sequencing sample was made of memory CD4+ T cells from PBMCs. Documented subset: CD45RA-negative fraction. Here the CDR3 reads CASSPTRGRGNQPQHF. The DNA of the CDR3 is TGTGCCAGCAGCCCTACCCGGGGCAGGGGCAATCAGCCCCAGCATTTT.